This TCR beta chain is from a study of human CD8 memory T cell subsets. By UMI-labeled 5' RACE, the TCR beta libraries were made. For each CDR3 protein, TCRdb gives one entry from its re-call of the 5' RACE reads, without DNA. This table holds 6,500 to 7,000 distinct CDR3 sequences. The CDR3 sequence is 16 residues long. Germline CDR1 is MDHEN and CDR2 is SYDVKM. This receptor was obtained from a human donor in good health. Sequences were obtained from CD8+ stem-like memory T cells (TSCM and TCM) sorted from PBMCs. Noted subset: stem-like memory CD8 T cells (TSTEM), CCR7+ PD-1- TIGIT-. The chain joins TRBV28 to TRBJ2-3; TCRdb reports TRBD2, a call that lacks DNA to check it against. The CDR3 region is CASSLLAGGPKNTQYF.